This paragraph covers one T cell receptor (beta chain) sequence. Its specificity is unknown. This entry comes from a study of breast tumors, draining lymph nodes, adjacent tissues. Study results and caveats: The lymph node origin of tumor T cells was framed as consistent with a hypothesis, not demonstrated. Tumor repertoires ranked between lymph nodes and nontumor tissue in diversity, with V and J gene preferences. Compared with basal-like, luminal-like tumors shared significantly more repertoire with nontumor tissue. Findings are consistent with lymph node origin and intratumoral expansion of most tumor T cells.

Germline CDR1 reads DFQATT; CDR2 reads SNEGSKA (reference sequence). CDR3 size: 17 residues. After removal of 2 bases from V and 7 bases from J, the junction contained 17 bases not matched to a gene. MiXCR was run by TCRdb on the multiplex PCR reads, yielding one entry per CDR3 protein. The profile shows more than 14,000 distinct CDR3 sequences, roughly 44% of them singletons. Sequenced: tumor-adjacent breast tissue. The receptor was isolated from a female donor with breast cancer. Some clones in this sample may be carry-over from other donors' samples. The J gene is TRBJ1-1, the V gene TRBV20-1, with TRBD1 matching 9 bases. CDR3 in amino acids: CSARPPGQGRRDSEAFF. CDR3 nucleotides: TGCAGTGCTAGACCCCCGGGACAGGGAAGGAGGGACAGTGAAGCTTTCTTT.